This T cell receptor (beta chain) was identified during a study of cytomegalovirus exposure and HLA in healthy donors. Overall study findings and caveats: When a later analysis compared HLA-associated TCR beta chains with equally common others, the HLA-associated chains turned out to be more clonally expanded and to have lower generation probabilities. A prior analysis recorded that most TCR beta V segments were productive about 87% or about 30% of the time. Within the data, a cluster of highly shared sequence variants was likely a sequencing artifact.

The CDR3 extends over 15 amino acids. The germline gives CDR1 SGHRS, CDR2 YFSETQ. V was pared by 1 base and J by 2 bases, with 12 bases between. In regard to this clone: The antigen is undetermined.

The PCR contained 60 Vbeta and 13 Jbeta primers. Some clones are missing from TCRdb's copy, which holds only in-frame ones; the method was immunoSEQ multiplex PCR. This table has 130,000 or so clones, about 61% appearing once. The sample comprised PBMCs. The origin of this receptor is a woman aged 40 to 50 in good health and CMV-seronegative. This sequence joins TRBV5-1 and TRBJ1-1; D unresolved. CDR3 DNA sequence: TGCGCCAGCAGCTTGATGGCGACACCAAACACTGAAGCTTTCTTT. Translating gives CASSLMATPNTEAFF.